The 3 T cell receptor beta chains below all came from one sample that was sequenced in a study of blood T cells in healthy people across ages. A second PCR of about 7 to 11 cycles used a sample-barcoded 5' primer and a J-beta primer mix. Each CDR3 protein is one row after TCRdb ran MiXCR on the 5' RACE reads. The sample has 2 million or so distinct CDR3 sequences, less than 50% seen once. The sequencing sample was made of blood. Every receptor here comes from a woman between 40 and 50 years old in good health.

The table lists this clonotype with a few counts. CDR3 sequence: CASSQDNDALASGANVLTF. Here the CDR3 DNA reads TGCGCCAGCAGCCAAGATAACGACGCCCTGGCCTCTGGGGCCAACGTCCTGACTTTC. The chain uses TRBV4-1 and TRBJ2-6; no firm D call. CDR1 and CDR2 (germline): MGHRA, YSYEKL. This CDR3 is built from 19 residues. V was pared by 0 bases and J by 0 bases, with 15 bases between.

The V gene is TRBV20-1, the J gene TRBJ1-6; D not resolved. CDR1 and CDR2 (germline): DFQATT, SNEGSKA (reference sequence). This CDR3 contains 17 residues. The germline V and J ends were trimmed by 2 bases and 0 bases, with 14 bases remaining between them. The CDR3 spells CSARLGISSSYNSPLHF. In nucleotides, the CDR3 is TGCAGTGCTAGACTCGGCATTTCGAGCTCCTATAATTCACCCCTCCACTTT.

This clonotype came up a few times. The V and J genes are TRBV5-1 and TRBJ2-5; D perhaps matches TRBD1 (6 bases). CDR3 length: 14 residues. Trimming shortened V by 1 base and J by 5 bases, and 12 bases separated the two germline ends. Looked up from germline, CDR1 is SGHRS and CDR2 is YFSETQ. Here the CDR3 reads CASSLRTVEETQYF. The CDR3 coding sequence is TGCGCCAGCAGCTTGAGGACAGTTGAGGAGACCCAGTACTTC. The whole variable domain, filled in from reference TRBV5-1 and TRBJ2-5, reads KAGVTQTPRYLIKTRGQQVTLSCSPISGHRSVSWYQQTPGQGLQFLFEYFSETQRNKGNFPGRFSGRQFSNSRSEMNVSTLELGDSALYLCASSLRTVEETQYFGPGTRLLVL.